This paragraph covers one T cell receptor (beta chain) sequence. With V trimmed by 3 bases and J by 2 bases, 7 bases remained unmatched. Germline V CDR1 and CDR2: MNHNS, SASEGT. The CDR3 runs 15 residues. This sample is drawn from a study of T cell changes during pregnancy in multiple sclerosis. Sequencing used immunoSEQ multiplex PCR; TCRdb keeps in-frame clones, though not all of them. This table holds roughly 38,000 clones, around 91% found once. This TCR was recovered from a female donor with multiple sclerosis, enrolled in a pregnancy study. The rearrangement joins TRBV6-1 to TRBJ2-7; 7 bases match TRBD1. Source: CD4+ T cells from peripheral blood mononuclear cells, taken before pregnancy. The CDR3 nucleotides read TGTGCCAGCAGTGAGAAATTACAGGGGACCTACGAGCAGTACTTC. It yields the protein CASSEKLQGTYEQYF.